Listed below are T cell receptor beta chains from one sample, sequenced in a study of T cells in Graves' hyperthyroidism and ophthalmopathy. TCRdb fed the multiplex PCR reads into MiXCR, producing one record per CDR3 protein. Of some 510,000 distinct CDR3 sequences in the sample, 35% to 55% are singletons; the top ten hold approximately 8.2%. Sequenced: peripheral blood or thyroid tissue (not recorded which). These TCRs come from a woman aged 18-29 years with Graves' hyperthyroidism. Each CDR3 is given with its conserved first and last residue. Each record gives: D gene, V gene, clone size, J gene, CDR3 protein, CDR3 DNA. A D gene is named only where the DNA matches it firmly. Clone size is stated in some rows and not others, as once, few, many or a class when expanded.

d_call: -; v_call: TRBV20-1; clone_size: -; j_call: TRBJ2-5; cdr3_aa: CSASPWGARETQYF; cdr3_nt: TGCAGTGCGTCCCCATGGGGGGCGAGAGAGACCCAGTACTTC
d_call: TRBD1; v_call: TRBV25-1; clone_size: -; j_call: TRBJ1-2; cdr3_aa: CASSAGTAIYGYTF; cdr3_nt: TGTGCCAGCAGTGCTGGGACAGCCATATATGGCTACACCTTC
d_call: -; v_call: TRBV15; clone_size: -; j_call: TRBJ1-3; cdr3_aa: CATSRDPGASGNTIYF; cdr3_nt: TGTGCCACCAGCAGAGATCCAGGGGCGTCTGGAAACACCATATATTTT
d_call: -; v_call: TRBV20-1; clone_size: -; j_call: TRBJ2-7; cdr3_aa: CSALSGSSYEQYF; cdr3_nt: TGCAGTGCTCTTAGCGGAAGCTCCTACGAGCAGTACTTC
d_call: TRBD1; v_call: TRBV12-3/TRBV12-4; clone_size: -; j_call: TRBJ1-1; cdr3_aa: CATYSGTGGLNTEAFF; cdr3_nt: TGTGCCACCTACTCGGGGACAGGGGGTTTGAACACTGAAGCTTTCTTT
d_call: TRBD2; v_call: TRBV7-2; clone_size: -; j_call: TRBJ2-7; cdr3_aa: CASSQRGRVPSYEQYF; cdr3_nt: TGTGCCAGCTCCCAGCGGGGCAGGGTCCCCTCCTACGAGCAGTACTTC
d_call: -; v_call: TRBV10-1; clone_size: -; j_call: TRBJ2-7; cdr3_aa: CADYPGFRYEQYF; cdr3_nt: TGCGCCGACTATCCGGGTTTCCGCTACGAGCAGTACTTC
d_call: -; v_call: TRBV20-1; clone_size: -; j_call: TRBJ1-4; cdr3_aa: CSASPDPGASNEKLFF; cdr3_nt: TGCAGTGCTAGTCCTGACCCCGGCGCGAGTAATGAAAAACTGTTTTTT
d_call: -; v_call: TRBV20-1; clone_size: many; j_call: TRBJ1-6; cdr3_aa: CSAREATLHF; cdr3_nt: TGCAGTGCTAGAGAGGCAACCCTCCACTTT
d_call: -; v_call: TRBV20-1; clone_size: few; j_call: TRBJ2-5; cdr3_aa: CSARSLSSDQETQYF; cdr3_nt: TGCAGTGCTAGGTCGCTGTCGAGCGACCAAGAGACCCAGTACTTC
d_call: -; v_call: TRBV4-3; clone_size: -; j_call: TRBJ2-2; cdr3_aa: CASSQGATSAYTGELFF; cdr3_nt: TGCGCCAGCAGCCAAGGGGCCACCTCAGCGTACACCGGGGAGCTGTTTTTT
d_call: -; v_call: TRBV6-5; clone_size: few; j_call: TRBJ1-5; cdr3_aa: CARRAKRSSNQPQHF; cdr3_nt: TGTGCCAGACGGGCAAAGCGGAGTAGCAATCAGCCCCAGCATTTT
d_call: TRBD1; v_call: TRBV7-2; clone_size: -; j_call: TRBJ1-5; cdr3_aa: CASTPGGVTLNQPQHF; cdr3_nt: TGTGCCAGCACCCCAGGGGGGGTCACCCTCAATCAGCCCCAGCATTTT
d_call: -; v_call: TRBV10-2; clone_size: many; j_call: TRBJ1-5; cdr3_aa: CASRVGVNQPQHF; cdr3_nt: TGCGCCAGCAGGGTTGGGGTCAATCAGCCCCAGCATTTT
d_call: TRBD1; v_call: TRBV25-1; clone_size: -; j_call: TRBJ1-4; cdr3_aa: CASSARFTGANEKLFF; cdr3_nt: TGTGCCAGCAGTGCGAGATTCACAGGGGCTAATGAAAAACTGTTTTTT
d_call: -; v_call: TRBV11-1; clone_size: -; j_call: TRBJ2-7; cdr3_aa: CASSLVTSPGNTGAYEQYF; cdr3_nt: TGTGCCAGCAGCTTAGTGACTAGCCCCGGGAATACAGGGGCCTACGAGCAGTACTTC
d_call: -; v_call: TRBV7-6; clone_size: -; j_call: TRBJ2-7; cdr3_aa: CASEQGTYEQYF; cdr3_nt: TGTGCCAGCGAACAGGGAACCTACGAGCAGTACTTC
d_call: -; v_call: TRBV9; clone_size: -; j_call: TRBJ1-3; cdr3_aa: CASSSGDGSGNTIYF; cdr3_nt: TGTGCCAGCAGCTCCGGGGACGGCTCTGGAAACACCATATATTTT
d_call: -; v_call: TRBV2; clone_size: -; j_call: TRBJ1-1; cdr3_aa: CASSVNRLNTEAFF; cdr3_nt: TGTGCCAGCAGTGTGAACAGGCTGAACACTGAAGCTTTCTTT
d_call: -; v_call: TRBV20-1; clone_size: -; j_call: TRBJ2-7; cdr3_aa: CSARDHRSSEQYF; cdr3_nt: TGCAGTGCCAGAGATCACAGGAGTAGCGAGCAGTACTTC
d_call: TRBD2; v_call: TRBV9; clone_size: -; j_call: TRBJ2-7; cdr3_aa: CASGVVAGGPSEQYF; cdr3_nt: TGTGCCAGCGGCGTAGTAGCGGGAGGGCCCAGCGAGCAGTACTTC
d_call: TRBD1; v_call: TRBV20-1; clone_size: -; j_call: TRBJ2-5; cdr3_aa: CSARDGTAQETQYF; cdr3_nt: TGCAGTGCTAGAGACGGGACAGCTCAAGAGACCCAGTACTTC
d_call: -; v_call: TRBV10-3; clone_size: -; j_call: TRBJ2-5; cdr3_aa: CAISDGLSETQYF; cdr3_nt: TGTGCCATCAGTGACGGACTATCGGAGACCCAGTACTTC
d_call: TRBD2; v_call: TRBV10-3; clone_size: -; j_call: TRBJ2-7; cdr3_aa: CAISSVTSDPIVYEQYF; cdr3_nt: TGTGCCATCAGTTCCGTCACTAGCGACCCGATCGTCTACGAGCAGTACTTC
d_call: -; v_call: TRBV29-1; clone_size: -; j_call: TRBJ2-6; cdr3_aa: CSVEDRHRESSGANVLTF; cdr3_nt: TGCAGCGTTGAAGACCGTCACAGGGAGAGCTCTGGGGCCAACGTCCTGACTTTC
d_call: TRBD1; v_call: TRBV7-2; clone_size: -; j_call: TRBJ1-2; cdr3_aa: CASSQADRDGGYTF; cdr3_nt: TGTGCCAGCAGCCAAGCCGACAGGGATGGAGGCTACACCTTC
d_call: -; v_call: TRBV19; clone_size: -; j_call: TRBJ1-4; cdr3_aa: CASTLSDGKNEKLFF; cdr3_nt: TGTGCCAGTACCCTATCCGACGGAAAGAATGAAAAACTGTTTTTT
d_call: TRBD1; v_call: TRBV20-1; clone_size: -; j_call: TRBJ1-1; cdr3_aa: CRARSWDRGTNTEAFF; cdr3_nt: TGCAGAGCTAGAAGCTGGGACAGGGGGACGAACACTGAAGCTTTCTTT
d_call: TRBD1; v_call: TRBV29-1; clone_size: -; j_call: TRBJ1-1; cdr3_aa: CSVYLTGAGAFF; cdr3_nt: TGCAGCGTCTATCTGACAGGGGCTGGAGCTTTCTTT
d_call: TRBD1; v_call: TRBV15; clone_size: -; j_call: TRBJ2-7; cdr3_aa: CATSRPGQEYPYEQYF; cdr3_nt: TGTGCCACCAGCAGACCCGGACAGGAGTACCCCTACGAGCAGTACTTC
d_call: -; v_call: TRBV7-9; clone_size: many; j_call: TRBJ1-6; cdr3_aa: CASSSATASYNSPLHF; cdr3_nt: TGTGCCAGCAGCTCGGCCACGGCTTCATATAATTCACCCCTCCACTTT
d_call: -; v_call: TRBV25-1; clone_size: few; j_call: TRBJ1-5; cdr3_aa: CASSPSRWQPGNQPQHF; cdr3_nt: TGTGCCAGCAGCCCATCGCGGTGGCAGCCTGGCAATCAGCCCCAGCATTTT
d_call: -; v_call: TRBV2; clone_size: -; j_call: TRBJ1-1; cdr3_aa: CASSQPGLGTEAFF; cdr3_nt: TGTGCCAGCAGCCAACCAGGGTTGGGCACTGAAGCTTTCTTT
d_call: -; v_call: TRBV12-3/TRBV12-4; clone_size: -; j_call: TRBJ1-1; cdr3_aa: CASSLKGVEAFF; cdr3_nt: TGTGCCAGCAGTTTAAAAGGGGTAGAAGCTTTCTTT
d_call: -; v_call: TRBV20-1; clone_size: few; j_call: TRBJ1-1; cdr3_aa: CSARVEGTEAFF; cdr3_nt: TGCAGTGCTAGAGTCGAGGGGACTGAAGCTTTCTTT
d_call: TRBD1; v_call: TRBV7-2; clone_size: -; j_call: TRBJ2-7; cdr3_aa: CASQRRGQSYEQYF; cdr3_nt: TGTGCCAGCCAACGTAGGGGACAGTCCTACGAGCAGTACTTC
d_call: TRBD1; v_call: TRBV20-1; clone_size: few; j_call: TRBJ1-6; cdr3_aa: CSARDVRTGRNSPLHF; cdr3_nt: TGCAGTGCTAGGGACGTAAGGACAGGGAGAAATTCACCCCTCCACTTT
d_call: TRBD1; v_call: TRBV6-5; clone_size: few; j_call: TRBJ1-5; cdr3_aa: CASRITGGNQPQHF; cdr3_nt: TGTGCCAGCAGGATAACAGGGGGCAATCAGCCCCAGCATTTT
d_call: TRBD1; v_call: TRBV15; clone_size: -; j_call: TRBJ2-7; cdr3_aa: CATSWGTGGYEQYF; cdr3_nt: TGTGCCACCAGCTGGGGGACAGGGGGCTACGAGCAGTACTTC
d_call: -; v_call: TRBV2; clone_size: -; j_call: TRBJ2-6; cdr3_aa: CASSSPGASGANVLTF; cdr3_nt: TGTGCCAGCAGTTCCCCGGGGGCCTCTGGGGCCAACGTCCTGACTTTC
d_call: TRBD1; v_call: TRBV11-2; clone_size: many; j_call: TRBJ1-4; cdr3_aa: CASSTDRGNEKLFF; cdr3_nt: TGTGCCAGCAGCACAGACAGGGGTAATGAAAAACTGTTTTTT
d_call: -; v_call: TRBV18; clone_size: -; j_call: TRBJ1-2; cdr3_aa: CASSPPELRLGYTF; cdr3_nt: TGTGCCAGCTCACCACCGGAGCTTCGTCTTGGCTACACCTTC
d_call: -; v_call: TRBV20-1; clone_size: -; j_call: TRBJ2-2; cdr3_aa: CSASLGLLRDTAGELFF; cdr3_nt: TGCAGTGCTAGCCTCGGACTGTTGCGGGATACGGCCGGGGAGCTGTTTTTT
d_call: TRBD1; v_call: TRBV10-3; clone_size: -; j_call: TRBJ2-3; cdr3_aa: CAISVQGAGTDTQYF; cdr3_nt: TGTGCCATCAGTGTTCAGGGGGCAGGCACAGATACGCAGTATTTT
d_call: -; v_call: TRBV10-3; clone_size: -; j_call: TRBJ2-7; cdr3_aa: CAISESLGYEQYF; cdr3_nt: TGTGCCATCAGTGAGTCATTGGGGTACGAGCAGTACTTC
d_call: TRBD1; v_call: TRBV7-9; clone_size: -; j_call: TRBJ2-5; cdr3_aa: CASTLTGEETQYF; cdr3_nt: TGTGCCAGCACCCTGACAGGGGAAGAGACCCAGTACTTC
d_call: -; v_call: TRBV19; clone_size: -; j_call: TRBJ2-5; cdr3_aa: CASHWRAGSQYF; cdr3_nt: TGTGCCTCGCATTGGAGGGCAGGGAGTCAGTACTTC
d_call: -; v_call: TRBV30; clone_size: once; j_call: TRBJ1-1; cdr3_aa: CAWSRGQNEAFF; cdr3_nt: TGTGCCTGGAGCAGAGGACAGAATGAAGCTTTCTTT
d_call: -; v_call: TRBV24-1; clone_size: many; j_call: TRBJ1-4; cdr3_aa: CATSVLLVREKLFF; cdr3_nt: TGTGCCACCAGTGTCCTCCTCGTTAGGGAAAAACTGTTTTTT
d_call: -; v_call: TRBV7-9; clone_size: many; j_call: TRBJ1-2; cdr3_aa: CASSLAGWLQGGYTF; cdr3_nt: TGTGCCAGCAGCTTAGCCGGTTGGCTTCAGGGAGGCTACACCTTC
d_call: -; v_call: TRBV9; clone_size: many; j_call: TRBJ1-6; cdr3_aa: CASSVETVANSPLHF; cdr3_nt: TGTGCCAGCAGCGTAGAAACTGTGGCGAATTCACCCCTCCACTTT
d_call: TRBD2; v_call: TRBV29-1; clone_size: -; j_call: TRBJ2-1; cdr3_aa: CSALTRLAGSQQFF; cdr3_nt: TGCAGCGCCCTTACGAGGTTAGCGGGGTCCCAGCAGTTCTTC